The present entry profiles one TCR beta chain with its context. This specimen comes from a study of identical twins. The CDR3 has 20 amino acids. Germline V gene lookup returns CDR1 MGHRA and CDR2 YSYEKL. V lost 1 base, J lost 0 bases, and 14 bases stayed unmatched. Template switching added a universal primer site, and cDNA bore unique molecular identifiers. TCRdb re-called the 5' RACE reads with MiXCR, one entry per CDR3 protein. The repertoire holds some 270,000 distinct CDR3 sequences, with around 8.3% as singletons. The same data also contributed to another study, on yellow fever vaccine responses in identical twins.

The chain combines TRBV4-1 with TRBJ2-1; 8 bases align to TRBD2. Sequenced: CD8+ T cells sorted from blood. The receptor was derived from a woman between 18 and 29 years old in good health. CDR3 coding DNA: TGCGCCAGCAGCCAAGTCTGGGGGGAACCGGGACTAGTCTCCTACAATGAGCAGTTCTTC. Protein product: CASSQVWGEPGLVSYNEQFF.